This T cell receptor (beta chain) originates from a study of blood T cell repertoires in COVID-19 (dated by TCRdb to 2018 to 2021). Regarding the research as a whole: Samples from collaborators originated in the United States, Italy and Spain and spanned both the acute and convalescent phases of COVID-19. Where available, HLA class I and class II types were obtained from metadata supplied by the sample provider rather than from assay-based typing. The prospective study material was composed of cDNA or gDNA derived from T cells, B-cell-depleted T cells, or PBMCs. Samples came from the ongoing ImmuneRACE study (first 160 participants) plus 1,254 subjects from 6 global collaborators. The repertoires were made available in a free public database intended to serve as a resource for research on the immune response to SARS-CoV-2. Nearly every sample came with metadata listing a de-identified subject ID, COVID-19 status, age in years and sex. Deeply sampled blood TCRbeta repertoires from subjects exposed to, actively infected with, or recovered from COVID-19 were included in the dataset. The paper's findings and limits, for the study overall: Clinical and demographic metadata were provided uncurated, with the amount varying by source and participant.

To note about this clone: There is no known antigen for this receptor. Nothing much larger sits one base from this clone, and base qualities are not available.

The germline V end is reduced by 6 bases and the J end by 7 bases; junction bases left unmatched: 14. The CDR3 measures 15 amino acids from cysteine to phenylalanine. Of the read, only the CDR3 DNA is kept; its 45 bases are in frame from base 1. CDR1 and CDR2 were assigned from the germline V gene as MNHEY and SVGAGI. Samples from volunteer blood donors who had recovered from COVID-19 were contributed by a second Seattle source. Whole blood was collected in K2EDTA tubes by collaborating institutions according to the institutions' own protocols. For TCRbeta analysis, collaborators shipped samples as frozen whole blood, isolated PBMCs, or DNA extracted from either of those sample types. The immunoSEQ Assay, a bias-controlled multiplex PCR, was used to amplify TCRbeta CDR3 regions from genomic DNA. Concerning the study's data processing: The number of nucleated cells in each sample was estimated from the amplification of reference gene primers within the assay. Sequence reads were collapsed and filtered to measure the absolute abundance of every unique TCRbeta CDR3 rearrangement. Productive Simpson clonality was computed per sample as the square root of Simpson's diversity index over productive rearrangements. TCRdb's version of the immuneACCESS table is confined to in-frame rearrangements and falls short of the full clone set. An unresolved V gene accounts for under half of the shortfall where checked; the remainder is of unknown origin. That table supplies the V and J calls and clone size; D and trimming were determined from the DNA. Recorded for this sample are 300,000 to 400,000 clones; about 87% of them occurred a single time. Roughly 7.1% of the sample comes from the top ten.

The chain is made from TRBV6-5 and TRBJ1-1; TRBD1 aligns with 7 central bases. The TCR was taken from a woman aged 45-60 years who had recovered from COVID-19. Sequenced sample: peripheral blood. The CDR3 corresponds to CASRHGVTGAVEAFF. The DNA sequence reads TGTGCCAGCAGACATGGGGTTACAGGGGCCGTTGAAGCTTTCTTT.